This entry lists 10 T cell receptor beta chains sequenced from one sample in a study of blood T cell dynamics during melanoma immunotherapy. The time point denotes: week 3, after first cycle of checkpoint inhibitor. The data were produced by immunoSEQ multiplex PCR, yet TCRdb's version contains in-frame clones alone and is incomplete. The table has roughly 16,000 clones, 94% seen once. Sequencing used effector memory CD8+ T cells from blood, obtained from a patient treated with checkpoint blockade. These receptors were taken from a human donor with melanoma.

The CDR3 sequence: CSVWDRVYEQYF. Here the CDR3 DNA reads TGCAGCGTTTGGGACAGGGTCTACGAGCAGTACTTC. The chain recombines TRBV29-1 with TRBJ2-7; 9 bases match TRBD1. V trimming: 5 bases; J trimming: 3 bases; junction bases outside the gene matches: 2. The CDR3 loop spans 12 amino acids. Germline values: CDR1 SQVTM, CDR2 ANQGSEA.

This chain joins TRBV2 and TRBJ2-3; 12 bases fit TRBD2. J lost 0 bases, V lost 5 bases, and 6 bases had no gene match. The CDR3 has 17 residues. Germline assignment: CDR1 SNHLY and CDR2 FYNNEI. The CDR3 nucleotides are TGTGCCAGCAGTACCAGCCTAGCGGGAGGGAGCACAGATACGCAGTATTTT. Amino acid sequence: CASSTSLAGGSTDTQYF.

V is TRBV7-2 and J is TRBJ2-5, with a weak D call TRBD2 (5 bases). Between the trimmed V and J ends, which lost 6 bases and 4 bases, there was a span of 12 bases. This CDR3 spans 13 amino acids. Germline CDR1 is SGHTA and CDR2 is FQGNSA. In DNA, the CDR3 is TGTGCCAGCAGGTCAGAGGGAAGAGAGACCCAGTACTTC. Its translation: CASRSEGRETQYF.

The V gene is TRBV27, the J gene TRBJ1-1; D possibly corresponds to TRBD1 (6 bases). The germline V and J ends were trimmed by 2 bases and 9 bases, with 7 bases remaining between them. The CDR3 runs 11 residues. Germline values: CDR1 MNHEY, CDR2 SMNVEV (reference sequence). CDR3 DNA: TGTGCCAGCAGTTTAAGGGACAAAGCTTTCTTT. The encoded protein is CASSLRDKAFF.

This sequence joins TRBV9 and TRBJ1-2; D remains ambiguous. The length of the CDR3 is 15 residues. Germline V gene data show CDR1 as SGDLS and CDR2 as YYNGEE. V lost 0 bases and J 0 bases, leaving 9 bases between the germline ends. The CDR3 sequence is CASSVGGKANYGYTF. Here the CDR3 DNA reads TGTGCCAGCAGCGTAGGTGGCAAAGCTAACTATGGCTACACCTTC.

The CDR3 loop is CASSYEVEQFF. CDR3 nucleotide sequence: TGTGCCAGCAGCTATGAAGTTGAGCAGTTCTTC. This rearrangement joins TRBV5-4 to TRBJ2-1; D is undetermined. Germline-derived CDR1 and CDR2 are SGHNT and YYREEE (reference sequence). The CDR3 length is 11 residues. Between the trimmed V and J ends, which lost 3 bases and 9 bases, there was a span of 7 bases.

The genes are TRBV23-1 and TRBJ2-3; 10 nucleotides match TRBD2. TRBV23-1 is an ORF, and what it does is uncertain. This CDR3 contains 17 residues. V lost 3 bases, J lost 6 bases, and 12 bases stayed unmatched. The CDR3 loop reads CASSHVRLAGERDTQYF. In DNA form, the CDR3 reads TGCGCCAGCAGTCATGTCAGGCTAGCGGGAGAACGCGATACGCAGTATTTT.

The CDR3 loop reads CASSVFAGETDTQYF. CDR3 sequence (DNA): TGTGCCAGCAGCGTATTCGCAGGCGAAACAGATACGCAGTATTTT. The genes are TRBV9 and TRBJ2-3, with D unresolved. The CDR3 length is 15 residues. The germline V gene has CDR1 SGDLS and CDR2 YYNGEE. V lost 1 base, J lost 3 bases, and 12 bases lay in between.

The chain uses TRBV7-3 and TRBJ2-2; 8 bases map to TRBD2. V lost 6 bases, J lost 6 bases, and 6 bases stayed unmatched. From germline, CDR1 is SGHTA and CDR2 FQGTGA. This CDR3 is built from 14 residues. This chain's CDR3 is CASRASGRSGELFF. The CDR3, as DNA: TGTGCCAGCAGGGCAAGCGGGAGATCCGGGGAGCTGTTTTTT.

The CDR3 spells CASSLGDGGVFQYF. In nucleotides, the CDR3 is TGCGCCAGCAGCTTAGGGGATGGGGGAGTGTTTCAGTACTTC. The gene calls are TRBV5-1 and TRBJ2-4; either TRBD1 or TRBD2 may fit D (5 bases each). Germline V lookup: CDR1 SGHRS, CDR2 YFSETQ. Between the trimmed V and J ends, which lost 2 bases and 11 bases, there was a span of 17 bases. The CDR3 is made up of 14 amino acids.